These 22 T cell receptor beta chains came from one sample sequenced in a study of CD8 T cells in ankylosing spondylitis. TCRdb passed the 5' RACE reads through MiXCR, listing each CDR3 protein once. Among 45,000 to 65,000 distinct CDR3 sequences listed, about 7.8% were seen once. The specimen sequenced was blood, either unsorted or a sorted T cell fraction (not recorded which). The receptors here all came from a female donor with ankylosing spondylitis or in good health (not recorded which).

This clonotype occurred a few times. The gene calls are TRBV19 and TRBJ1-5; D remains unclear. Germline V gene sequence: CDR1 LNHDA, CDR2 SQIVND (reference sequence). Trimming stripped 1 base from V and 0 bases from J, with 4 bases between. The CDR3 spans 14 residues. CDR3 sequence reads: CASSIVYSNQPQHF. CDR3 bases: TGTGCCAGTAGTATAGTGTATAGCAATCAGCCCCAGCATTTT.

The chain has TRBV7-8 and TRBJ2-2, with 8 bases lining up with TRBD2. CDR3 size: 17 residues. Germline-derived CDR1 and CDR2 are SGHVS and FQNEAQ. J was trimmed by 1 base and V by 1 base; bases with no gene match: 5. The chain's CDR3 is CASSLGGSGVNTGELFF. The CDR3 nucleotides read TGTGCCAGCAGCTTAGGTGGTAGCGGGGTGAACACCGGGGAGCTGTTTTTT. Together with reference TRBV7-8 and TRBJ2-2, the CDR3 gives the full variable domain: GAGVSQSPRYKVAKRGQDVALRCDPISGHVSLFWYQQALGQGPEFLTYFQNEAQLDKSGLPSDRFFAERPEGSVSTLKIQRTQQEDSAVYLCASSLGGSGVNTGELFFGEGSRLTVL.

The rearrangement links TRBV5-4 to TRBJ1-2; D is uncertain. Between the trimmed V and J ends, which lost 1 base and 8 bases, there was a span of 12 bases. This CDR3 contains 13 residues. In germline, CDR1 is SGHNT, CDR2 YYREEE (reference sequence). CDR3 nucleotides: TGTGCCAGCAGCTTGACCGGGAAGGAGGGCTACACCTTC. As protein: CASSLTGKEGYTF.

This clonotype was recorded at least ten times. The gene calls are TRBV12-3 or TRBV12-4 and TRBJ2-3; D tentatively reads TRBD1 or TRBD2 (5 bases each). The CDR3 contains 16 residues. V gave up 1 base and J gave up 2 bases, with 13 bases separating them. The CDR3 protein is CASSLGGDVTTDTQYF. Here the CDR3 DNA reads TGTGCCAGCAGTTTAGGAGGGGATGTGACCACAGATACGCAGTATTTT.

This clonotype came up many times. At one end the junction does not follow the germline gene, possibly because of a read error. The chain couples TRBV7-7 to TRBJ2-3; 7 bases are shared with TRBD1. Germline V gene lookup returns CDR1 SSHAT and CDR2 FNYEAQ (reference sequence). This CDR3 spans 13 amino acids. This CDR3 is CASSTGQTDTQYF. As DNA, the CDR3 is TGTGCTAGCAGCACGGGACAGACAGATACGCAGTATTTT.

This clonotype was counted at least ten times. The chain recombines TRBV29-1 with TRBJ2-5; unclear D gene. CDR1 SQVTM and CDR2 ANQGSEA come from the germline V gene. The V gene lost 1 base and the J gene lost 6 bases, with 21 bases spanning the gap. The CDR3 is 16 amino acids. The CDR3 protein is CSVEGVVRLGSKTQYF. CDR3 DNA: TGCAGCGTTGAAGGAGTAGTTCGGTTAGGCTCGAAGACCCAGTACTTC.

There are many counts of this clonotype. The chain uses TRBV11-2 and TRBJ1-4; D perhaps matches TRBD1 (5 bases). The CDR3 runs 13 residues. Germline V gives CDR1 SGHAT, CDR2 FQNNGV. The V and J ends lost 5 bases and 8 bases respectively, with 12 bases between them. The CDR3: CASSLSGGEKLFF. In nucleotides, the CDR3 is TGTGCCAGCAGCCTCAGCGGGGGGGAAAAACTGTTTTTT. Based on the CDR3 plus reference TRBV11-2 and TRBJ1-4, the full variable domain is EAGVAQSPRYKIIEKRQSVAFWCNPISGHATLYWYQQILGQGPKLLIQFQNNGVVDDSQLPKDRFSAERLKGVDSTLKIQPAKLEDSAVYLCASSLSGGEKLFFGSGTQLSVL.

Ten or more counts support this clonotype. The chain uses TRBV19 and TRBJ2-7; TRBD1 matches 7 bases. Germline V lookup: CDR1 LNHDA, CDR2 SQIVND (reference sequence). CDR3 length: 14 amino acids. The V and J ends lost 6 bases and 5 bases, in that order; junction bases with no gene match: 10. The DNA of the CDR3 is TGTGCCAGTAGCCCATTTCAAGGGGGCAACGAGCAGTACTTC. Translated: CASSPFQGGNEQYF.

This clonotype occurred many times. The chain recombines TRBV12-3 or TRBV12-4 with TRBJ2-2; 8 bases fit TRBD2. V lost 9 bases and J lost 2; bases outside the gene matches: 11. The CDR3 contains 16 residues. The CDR3 nucleotides read TGTGCCAGTGGGGCGGGGGGCCCCCCTAACACCGGGGAGCTGTTTTTT. Translating it yields CASGAGGPPNTGELFF.

This clonotype was counted at least ten times. V usage is TRBV7-8 and J usage is TRBJ1-1, with unresolved D. V lost 2 bases to trimming and J lost 0 bases, with 13 bases between them. Per germline, CDR1 SGHVS and CDR2 FQNEAQ. This CDR3 region has 16 residues. The CDR3 DNA follows: TGTGCCAGCAGCTTAAAGGAGGCAACGATGAACACTGAAGCTTTCTTT. Amino acids: CASSLKEATMNTEAFF.

V gene TRBV12-3 or TRBV12-4 combines with J gene TRBJ1-5; D may be TRBD1 (5 bases). The CDR3 has 14 residues. V was shortened by 3 bases and J by 0 bases, with 6 bases between the two germline ends. The CDR3 is CASSFGTSNQPQHF. DNA for the CDR3: TGTGCCAGCAGTTTCGGGACTAGCAATCAGCCCCAGCATTTT.

This clonotype was observed a handful of times. The CDR3, as DNA: TGTGCCAGCAAGGGGGGCAGTTTAAACACTGAAGCTTTCTTT. Amino acid sequence: CASKGGSLNTEAFF. This chain links TRBV6-1 with TRBJ1-1; D possibly corresponds to TRBD1 (6 bases). The CDR3 consists of 14 residues. Trimming removed 7 bases from V and 2 bases from J, with 14 bases in between. Germline V CDR1 and CDR2: MNHNS, SASEGT.

In its sample, this clonotype was seen many times. The chain joins TRBV5-1 to TRBJ2-6; 9 positions match TRBD1. The CDR3 consists of 18 residues. Trimming at V came to 3 bases and at J to 2 bases, leaving 9 bases not matched to a gene. CDR1 is SGHRS and CDR2 is YFSETQ in the germline V gene. CDR3 in amino acids: CASSSGTGISPGANVLTF. The CDR3 bases are TGCGCCAGCAGCTCGGGGACAGGGATCTCCCCTGGGGCCAACGTCCTGACTTTC.

This clonotype appeared once. Given a much more abundant clone one base away, this may be a read error. This sequence joins TRBV7-8 and TRBJ2-1; the D is unclear. CDR1 and CDR2 (germline): SGHVS, FQNEAQ. The CDR3 loop spans 15 amino acids. The CDR3 coding sequence is TGTGCCAGCAGCTTATTCTCGGGTTTTAGCAATGAGCTGTTCTTC. Amino acids: CASSLFSGFSNELFF.

The chain links TRBV7-2 to TRBJ1-2; 7 bases match TRBD1. The CDR3 length is 16 residues. Germline CDR1 is SGHTA and CDR2 is FQGNSA. J gave up 4 bases and V 5 bases, and 13 bases lay outside the gene matches. The CDR3 spells CASSKRLKGAAYGYTF. The CDR3 DNA reads as TGTGCCAGCAGCAAGAGATTGAAGGGGGCGGCCTATGGCTACACCTTC.

This clonotype was picked up many times. The J gene is TRBJ1-2, the V gene TRBV5-1; D unresolved. The CDR3 contains 13 residues. Germline V gives CDR1 SGHRS, CDR2 YFSETQ. V lost 2 bases and J lost 5, with 10 bases in between. The CDR3 region is CASSLDWIYGYTF. In DNA, the CDR3 is TGCGCCAGCAGCTTAGACTGGATTTATGGCTACACCTTC.

This clonotype occurred many times. The chain couples TRBV27 to TRBJ2-2; D gene ambiguous. Trimming removed 4 bases from V and 3 bases from J, with 9 bases in between. This CDR3 contains 14 residues. Germline assignment: CDR1 MNHEY and CDR2 SMNVEV (reference sequence). The CDR3 bases are TGTGCCAGCAGTTATCGATGGGACACCGGGGAGCTGTTTTTT. Protein product: CASSYRWDTGELFF.

This clonotype has at least ten counts. The chain links TRBV6-1 to TRBJ2-5, with TRBD1 matching 9 bases. The V gene's germline CDR1 is MNHNS and CDR2 SASEGT. The trim removed 1 base at V and 3 bases at J, leaving 0 bases unmatched. The CDR3 loop spans 14 amino acids. The CDR3 sequence is CASSEGTGEETQYF. The DNA of the CDR3 is TGTGCCAGCAGTGAAGGGACAGGGGAAGAGACCCAGTACTTC.

This clonotype has a count of ten or more. V gene TRBV10-3 combines with J gene TRBJ1-1, with a possible D match to TRBD1 (5 bases). V was cut by 3 bases and J by 4 bases, with 12 bases left in between. The germline CDR1 and CDR2 sequences are ENHRY and SYGVKD. The CDR3 has 14 residues. The CDR3 nucleotides are TGTGCCATCAGTGATCCGGCTAGGGGCACTGAAGCTTTCTTT. Protein sequence: CAISDPARGTEAFF.

This clonotype was seen repeatedly, ten times or more. This chain connects TRBV6-6 to TRBJ2-3; D unclear. V lost 6 bases and J 4 bases, leaving 8 bases between the germline ends. The CDR3 has 12 amino acids. The germline V gene encodes CDR1 MNHNY and CDR2 SVGAGI (reference sequence). The CDR3 DNA reads TGTGCCAGCAGCAGACCCCCAGATACGCAGTATTTT. Protein product: CASSRPPDTQYF.

This clonotype was counted ten times or more. The chain links TRBV5-1 to TRBJ2-2; D is ambiguous. V lost 3 bases, J lost 5 bases, and 20 bases lay in between. Germline values: CDR1 SGHRS, CDR2 YFSETQ. The CDR3 contains 17 residues. The CDR3 region has the DNA TGCGCCAGCAGCTCGTCAGCCGGGCCCCCCGGGACCGGGGAGCTGTTTTTT. Its protein product is CASSSSAGPPGTGELFF.

This clonotype was detected ten times or more. V gene TRBV18 combines with J gene TRBJ2-5; TRBD1 agrees at 7 bases. With 8 bases clipped from V and 4 bases from J, the junction kept 10 bases outside the gene matches. Germline-derived CDR1 and CDR2 are KGHSH and LQKENI. This CDR3 region has 14 residues. This CDR3 reads CASARGQRGETQYF. The CDR3 bases are TGTGCCAGCGCGAGGGGACAGCGCGGAGAGACCCAGTACTTC.